The rows below give T cell receptor beta chains drawn from one sample of a study of CD8+ T cells in alopecia areata. Clones were sequenced by immunoSEQ multiplex PCR, and TCRdb holds only the in-frame ones, with some missing. The table includes about 260,000 clones, approximately 60% detected once. The source was CD4+ T cells sorted from blood, collected around week 54, from a patient treated with tofacitinib. The source of these receptors is a human donor with alopecia areata. CDR3s include the opening cysteine and the closing phenylalanine or tryptophan. A D gene is named only where the DNA matches it firmly. Clone sizes are given selectively: once, few, many, or a class where the clone is expanded.

J: TRBJ1-6; D: .; size: .; V: TRBV4-3; DNA: TGCGCCAGCAGCCAAGATTCTCGGAACTCACCCCTCCACTTT; CDR3: CASSQDSRNSPLHF
J: TRBJ2-1; D: .; size: few; V: TRBV4-2; DNA: TGTGCCAGCAGCGACAGCTACAATGAGCAGTTCTTC; CDR3: CASSDSYNEQFF
J: TRBJ2-7; D: .; size: .; V: TRBV2; DNA: TGTGCCAGCACCGACCCCGGGGGGCAGCAGTACTTC; CDR3: CASTDPGGQQYF
J: TRBJ2-7; D: TRBD1; size: .; V: TRBV27; DNA: TGTGCCAGCAGTTCGAACAGGGGGCGAGGCGTAGGCGAGCAGTACTTC; CDR3: CASSSNRGRGVGEQYF
J: TRBJ2-1; D: TRBD2; size: few; V: TRBV7-6; DNA: TGTGCCAGCAGTTTTCGGCGGGGGGCCTTGGTCAATGAGCAGTTCTTC; CDR3: CASSFRRGALVNEQFF
J: TRBJ2-5; D: .; size: few; V: TRBV5-1; DNA: TGCGCCAGCAGCTTGTTCCGGGGGATGGGTGAGACCCAGTACTTC; CDR3: CASSLFRGMGETQYF
J: TRBJ1-5; D: TRBD1; size: .; V: TRBV7-9; DNA: TGTGCCAGCAGCTTATCCTTGGGGGGACAGGGGCAGCCCCAGCATTTT; CDR3: CASSLSLGGQGQPQHF
J: TRBJ2-7; D: .; size: .; V: TRBV30; DNA: TGTGCCTGGAGTGTAAGGTCCTACGAGCAGTACTTC; CDR3: CAWSVRSYEQYF
J: TRBJ2-1; D: TRBD2; size: few; V: TRBV7-9; DNA: TGTGCCAGCAGCCCCCGCGGGGGGATCTACAATGAGCAGTTCTTC; CDR3: CASSPRGGIYNEQFF
J: TRBJ2-7; D: .; size: few; V: TRBV19; DNA: TGTGCCACAAGCGAAATTCCTACCGGGGAGCAGTACTTC; CDR3: CATSEIPTGEQYF
J: TRBJ1-1; D: TRBD1; size: .; V: TRBV5-6; DNA: TGTGCCAGCAGCCTGGGACAGCCCACTGAAGCTTTCTTT; CDR3: CASSLGQPTEAFF
J: TRBJ2-2; D: .; size: few; V: TRBV2; DNA: TGTGCCAGCAGGGACACCGCGGGCACCGGGGAGCTGTTTTTT; CDR3: CASRDTAGTGELFF
J: TRBJ2-6; D: TRBD1; size: .; V: TRBV29-1; DNA: TGCAGCGTTGCCCCGGGACAGGGCCGCTCTGGGGCCAACGTCCTGACTTTC; CDR3: CSVAPGQGRSGANVLTF
J: TRBJ2-2; D: .; size: .; V: TRBV5-6; DNA: TGTGCCAGCAGATCAAAAAGGACGTTCGCGAACACCGGGGAGCTGTTTTTT; CDR3: CASRSKRTFANTGELFF
J: TRBJ2-3; D: .; size: .; V: TRBV27; DNA: TGTGCCAGCAGTTCTCAAGGACAGACTACAGATACGCAGTATTTT; CDR3: CASSSQGQTTDTQYF
J: TRBJ2-5; D: TRBD1; size: few; V: TRBV7-2; DNA: TGTGCCAGCAGCTTGGGACAGACGGAGACCCAGTACTTC; CDR3: CASSLGQTETQYF
J: TRBJ1-4; D: .; size: .; V: TRBV30; DNA: TGTGCCTGGAGTGTAGGCACCCGAAAACTGTTTTTT; CDR3: CAWSVGTRKLFF
J: TRBJ2-2; D: TRBD1; size: .; V: TRBV10-3; DNA: TGTGCCATCAGTGAAGGGACAGGGGACACCGGGGAGCTGTTTTTT; CDR3: CAISEGTGDTGELFF
J: TRBJ1-5; D: .; size: .; V: TRBV9; DNA: TGTGCCAGCAGCGTAGATATGGGGGATCAGCCCCAGCATTTT; CDR3: CASSVDMGDQPQHF
J: TRBJ2-6; D: .; size: .; V: TRBV2; DNA: TGTGCCAAGAAGGACTCTGGGGCCAACGTCCTGACTTTC; CDR3: CAKKDSGANVLTF
J: TRBJ1-1; D: .; size: few; V: TRBV19; DNA: TGTGCCAGTAGCGGACAGTACACTGAAGCTTTCTTT; CDR3: CASSGQYTEAFF
J: TRBJ2-3; D: .; size: .; V: TRBV5-6; DNA: TGTGCCAGCAGCTTGGGGGGGGCGCGAGGCCCGGATACGCAGTATTTT; CDR3: CASSLGGARGPDTQYF
J: TRBJ2-3; D: TRBD1; size: .; V: TRBV5-1; DNA: TGCGCCAGCAGCTTTGACAGGGGCACAGATACGCAGTATTTT; CDR3: CASSFDRGTDTQYF
J: TRBJ1-1; D: .; size: .; V: TRBV7-9; DNA: TGTGCCTCCAGGGCTGAAGCTTTCTTT; CDR3: CASRAEAFF
J: TRBJ1-2; D: .; size: .; V: TRBV29-1; DNA: TGCAGCGTTGCGCAGGGTAACTATGGCTACACCTTC; CDR3: CSVAQGNYGYTF
J: TRBJ1-2; D: .; size: .; V: TRBV6-1; DNA: TGTGCCAGCAGAAGGGGGGTGGAGTACGGCTACACCTTC; CDR3: CASRRGVEYGYTF
J: TRBJ1-1; D: .; size: few; V: TRBV2; DNA: TGTGCCAGCAGTGAGCAGGGGCCGGGCACTGAAGCTTTCTTT; CDR3: CASSEQGPGTEAFF
J: TRBJ2-1; D: TRBD2; size: .; V: TRBV30; DNA: TGTGCCTGGTCGGCGGGGGTCTACAATGAGCAGTTCTTC; CDR3: CAWSAGVYNEQFF
J: TRBJ2-6; D: TRBD1; size: .; V: TRBV4-1; DNA: TGCGCCAGCAGCCAACCCCAGGGACAGGCTGGGGCCAACGTCCTGACTTTC; CDR3: CASSQPQGQAGANVLTF
J: TRBJ2-1; D: .; size: .; V: TRBV7-3; DNA: TGTGCCAGCAGCTTAAAGGGACGATTAAGCGACAATGAGCAGTTCTTC; CDR3: CASSLKGRLSDNEQFF
J: TRBJ1-2; D: .; size: .; V: TRBV6-1; DNA: TGTGCCAGCAGTGTAAACAGGGCTGGCTACACCTTC; CDR3: CASSVNRAGYTF